The 10 T cell receptor beta chains below come from one sample, sequenced in a study of Ad26.COV2.S vaccination and SARS-CoV-2 variants. Treatment indicated: around 19 received Ad26.COV2.S at low or high dose, single or two shots; roughly five received placebo; per-sample allocation not given. Specimen acquisition occurred on day 63 following the initial vaccine or placebo injection. The method was immunoSEQ multiplex PCR; TCRdb's version includes in-frame clones alone and lacks a portion of them. The data contain roughly 350,000 clones, about 88% of them singletons. Sequences were derived from peripheral blood, sampled in a trial of Ad26.COV2.S vaccine versus placebo. All receptors derive from a person aged 18-65 years who received the Ad26.COV2.S COVID-19 vaccine or a placebo.

There are a few counts of this clone. This chain uses TRBV30 with TRBJ1-3; no clear D. The V and J ends lost 1 base and 12 bases respectively, with 16 bases between them. The CDR3 is 13 amino acids. Germline V gives CDR1 GTSNPN, CDR2 SVGIG (reference sequence). The CDR3 sequence: CAWSAARRRGIYF. Written as DNA, the CDR3 is TGTGCCTGGAGTGCCGCCCGAAGGAGAGGCATATATTTT.

The chain recombines TRBV20-1 with TRBJ2-1, with D tentatively TRBD1 (6 bases). Germline CDR1 reads DFQATT; CDR2 reads SNEGSKA (reference sequence). The CDR3 runs 11 residues. The CDR3 DNA reads as TGCAGCGGGGACACTGGGAATGAGCAGTTCTTC. It codes for CSGDTGNEQFF.

The V gene is TRBV6-2 or TRBV6-3, the J gene TRBJ2-7; D may be TRBD2 (5 bases). There are 13 residues in the CDR3. Trimming shortened V by 0 bases and J by 5 bases, and 8 bases separated the two germline ends. Germline-derived CDR1 and CDR2 are MNHEY and SVGEGT. CDR3 coding DNA: TGTGCCAGCAGTTACTCGACGGGAAACGAGCAGTACTTC. This encodes CASSYSTGNEQYF.

The V call is TRBV11-3, the J call TRBJ2-2; 8 bases agree with TRBD1. The CDR3 is 17 residues long. The trim removed 5 bases at V and 5 bases at J, leaving 13 bases unmatched. Germline assignment: CDR1 SGHNT and CDR2 YENEEA. In nucleotides, the CDR3 is TGTGCCAGCAGCCCCGGCCGGGGCAGGGGGCCGACCGGGGAGCTGTTTTTT. This sequence encodes CASSPGRGRGPTGELFF. Full variable domain (missing parts from reference TRBV11-3 and TRBJ2-2): EAGVVQSPRYKIIEKKQPVAFWCNPISGHNTLYWYLQNLGQGPELLIRYENEEAVDDSQLPKDRFSAERLKGVDSTLKIQPAELGDSAVYLCASSPGRGRGPTGELFFGEGSRLTVL.

This clone was counted between two and nine times. V is TRBV24-1 and J is TRBJ1-2; D may be TRBD1 (5 bases). CDR1 KGHDR and CDR2 SFDVKD come from the germline V gene. V lost 6 bases to trimming and J lost 10 bases, with 23 bases between them. This CDR3 region has 15 residues. The CDR3 loop reads CATSIGIGTGKIYTF. In DNA, the CDR3 is TGTGCCACCAGTATAGGGATCGGGACCGGAAAAATCTACACCTTC.

The CDR3 sequence is CAGSRLARNEQFF. The CDR3 nucleotides are TGTGCCGGGAGTCGACTAGCGAGAAATGAGCAGTTCTTC. The genes are TRBV5-6 and TRBJ2-1; 8 bases map to TRBD2. This CDR3 spans 13 amino acids. The V gene's germline CDR1 is SGHDT and CDR2 YYEEEE. V was clipped by 10 bases and J by 7 bases; unmatched bases: 10.

This clone was recorded once. The chain joins TRBV27 to TRBJ1-4; no definite D call. Germline CDR1 MNHEY, CDR2 SMNVEV (reference sequence). V lost 4 bases to trimming and J lost 3 bases, with 9 bases between them. The CDR3 contains 14 residues. The CDR3 DNA follows: TGTGCCAGCAGTTCAGGAGAGTCTAATGAAAAACTGTTTTTT. This codes for CASSSGESNEKLFF.

The chain joins TRBV19 to TRBJ2-7, with 12 bases lining up with TRBD2. CDR3 length: 17 residues. Per germline, CDR1 LNHDA and CDR2 SQIVND (reference sequence). The V and J ends lost 5 bases and 0 bases, in that order; junction bases with no gene match: 8. Written as DNA, the CDR3 is TGTGCCAGTAGTTCGACTAGCGGGAGACACAGCTCCTACGAGCAGTACTTC. Protein: CASSSTSGRHSSYEQYF.

The chain carries TRBV7-2 and TRBJ2-7; TRBD2 agrees at 8 bases. The V gene end was trimmed by 5 bases and the J gene end by 7 bases; junction bases not matched to a gene: 10. Germline V lookup: CDR1 SGHTA, CDR2 FQGNSA. The CDR3 length is 14 residues. The CDR3 loop reads CASSLSGTSYEQYF. The DNA for the CDR3 is TGTGCCAGCAGCCTGTCCGGGACTAGTTATGAGCAGTACTTC.

This chain uses TRBV30 with TRBJ1-1; D remains ambiguous. The CDR3 is 12 amino acids. Per germline, CDR1 GTSNPN and CDR2 SVGIG (reference sequence). V was pared by 0 bases and J by 10 bases, with 12 bases between. Here the CDR3 reads CAWSVPAVSAFF. In DNA, the CDR3 is TGTGCCTGGAGTGTACCCGCGGTTTCAGCTTTCTTT. The full variable domain, rest sourced from reference TRBV30 and TRBJ1-1, is SQTIHQWPATLVQPVGSPLSLECTVEGTSNPNLYWYRQAAGRGLQLLFYSVGIGQISSEVPQNLSASRPQDRQFILSSKKLLLSDSGFYLCAWSVPAVSAFFGQGTRLTVV.